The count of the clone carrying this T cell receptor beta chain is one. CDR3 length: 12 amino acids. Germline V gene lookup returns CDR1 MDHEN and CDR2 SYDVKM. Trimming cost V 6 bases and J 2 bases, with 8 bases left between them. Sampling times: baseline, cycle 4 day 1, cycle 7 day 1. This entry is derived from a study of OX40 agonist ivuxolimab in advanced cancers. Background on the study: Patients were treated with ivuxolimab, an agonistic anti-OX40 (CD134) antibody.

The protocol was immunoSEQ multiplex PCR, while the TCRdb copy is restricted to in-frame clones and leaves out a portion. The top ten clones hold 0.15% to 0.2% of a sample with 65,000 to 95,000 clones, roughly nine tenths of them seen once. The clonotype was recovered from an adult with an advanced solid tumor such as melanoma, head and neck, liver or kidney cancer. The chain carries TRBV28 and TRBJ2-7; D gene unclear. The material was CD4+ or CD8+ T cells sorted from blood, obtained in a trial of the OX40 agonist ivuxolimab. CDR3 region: CASSSDAYEQYF. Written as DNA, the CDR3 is TGTGCCAGCAGCTCGGACGCCTACGAGCAGTACTTC.